This T cell receptor (beta chain) was identified in a study of regulatory T cells in long-lasting Graves disease. The time point was: newly diagnosed GD, antithyroid drugs for less than 3 months. Construction of the TCR library relied on RNA isolated from PBMCs. Combining iRepertoire HTBI primers with Arm-PCR of CDR3 regions, the authors built TCR beta libraries. TCRdb recomputed calls from the multiplex PCR reads with MiXCR, one row per CDR3 protein. The sample includes about 350,000 distinct CDR3 sequences, around 15% of them seen just once. Trimming took off 3 bases at V and 6 bases at J, with 12 bases between the two ends. The CDR3 is 13 amino acids. Germline V gene lookup returns CDR1 LGHDT and CDR2 YNNKEL (reference sequence). These data were likewise used in another study, on T cells in Graves' hyperthyroidism and ophthalmopathy. From that study: Researchers found most expanded thyroid clonotypes above 0.001 in blood as well.

The source was peripheral blood mononuclear cells (PBMCs), collected at new diagnosis, from a patient treated with antithyroid drugs. The rearrangement uses TRBV3-1 and TRBJ2-7; possibly TRBD1 for D (5 bases). The receptor's source is a man in his forties or fifties with Graves disease. The DNA of the CDR3 is TGTGCCAGCAGCCACCCCGGACAAGGCGAGCAGTACTTC. It codes for CASSHPGQGEQYF.